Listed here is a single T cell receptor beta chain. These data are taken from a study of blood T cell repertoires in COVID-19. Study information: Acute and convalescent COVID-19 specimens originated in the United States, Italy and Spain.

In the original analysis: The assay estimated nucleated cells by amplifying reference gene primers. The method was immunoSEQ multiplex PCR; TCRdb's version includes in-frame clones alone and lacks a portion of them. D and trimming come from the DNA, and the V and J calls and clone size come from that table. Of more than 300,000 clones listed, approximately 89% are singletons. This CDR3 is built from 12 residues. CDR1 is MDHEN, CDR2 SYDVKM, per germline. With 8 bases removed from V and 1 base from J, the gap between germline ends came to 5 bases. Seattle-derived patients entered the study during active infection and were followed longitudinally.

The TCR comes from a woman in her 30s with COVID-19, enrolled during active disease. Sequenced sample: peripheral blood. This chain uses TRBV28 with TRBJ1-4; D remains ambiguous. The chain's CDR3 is CASFGTNEKLFF. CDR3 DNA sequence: TGTGCCAGCTTCGGAACTAATGAAAAACTGTTTTTT.